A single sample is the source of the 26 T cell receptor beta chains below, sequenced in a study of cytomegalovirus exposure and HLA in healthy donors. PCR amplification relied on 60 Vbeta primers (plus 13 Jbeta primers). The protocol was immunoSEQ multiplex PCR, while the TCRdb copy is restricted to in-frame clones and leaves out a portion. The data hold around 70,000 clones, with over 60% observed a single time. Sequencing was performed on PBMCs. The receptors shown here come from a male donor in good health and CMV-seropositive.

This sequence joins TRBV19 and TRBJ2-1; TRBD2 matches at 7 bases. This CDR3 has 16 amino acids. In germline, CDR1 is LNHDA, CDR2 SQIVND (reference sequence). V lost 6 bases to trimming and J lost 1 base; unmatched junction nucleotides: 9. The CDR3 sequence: CASRVAGGSSYNEQFF. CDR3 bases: TGTGCCAGTAGAGTGGCCGGGGGGAGTTCCTACAATGAGCAGTTCTTC. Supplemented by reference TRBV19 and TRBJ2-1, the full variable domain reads DGGITQSPKYLFRKEGQNVTLSCEQNLNHDAMYWYRQDPGQGLRLIYYSQIVNDFQKGDIAEGYSVSREKKESFPLTVTSAQKNPTAFYLCASRVAGGSSYNEQFFGPGTRLTVL.

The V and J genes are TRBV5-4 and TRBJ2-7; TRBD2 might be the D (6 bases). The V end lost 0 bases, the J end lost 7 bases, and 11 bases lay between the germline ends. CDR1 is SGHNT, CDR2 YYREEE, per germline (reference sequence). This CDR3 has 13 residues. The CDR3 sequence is CASSLGGGREQYF. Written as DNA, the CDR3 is TGTGCCAGCAGCTTGGGTGGAGGGAGGGAGCAGTACTTC.

The CDR3 here is CASSFDRGDGYTF. The CDR3 region has the DNA TGCGCCAGCAGCTTCGACAGGGGGGATGGCTACACCTTC. The chain joins TRBV5-1 to TRBJ1-2; 9 nucleotides line up with TRBD1. The CDR3 loop spans 13 amino acids. Germline V gene lookup returns CDR1 SGHRS and CDR2 YFSETQ. V lost 2 bases to trimming and J lost 6 bases; unmatched junction nucleotides: 2.

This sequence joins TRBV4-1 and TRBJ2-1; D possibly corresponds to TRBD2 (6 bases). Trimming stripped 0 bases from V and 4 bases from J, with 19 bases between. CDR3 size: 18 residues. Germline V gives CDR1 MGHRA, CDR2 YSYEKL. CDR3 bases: TGCGCCAGCAGCCAAGAGGACGACGGGAGCCTACCATACAATGAGCAGTTCTTC. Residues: CASSQEDDGSLPYNEQFF.

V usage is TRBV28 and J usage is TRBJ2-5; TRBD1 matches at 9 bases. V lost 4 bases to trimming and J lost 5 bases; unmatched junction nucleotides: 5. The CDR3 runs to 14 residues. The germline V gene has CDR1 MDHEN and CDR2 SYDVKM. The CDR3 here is CASSWGQGTETQYF. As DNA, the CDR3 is TGTGCCAGCAGTTGGGGACAGGGAACGGAGACCCAGTACTTC.

The CDR3 nucleotides are TGTGCCTGGAGCGGACTCCGGGGGTACGAGCAGTACTTC. Amino acid sequence: CAWSGLRGYEQYF. The rearrangement uses TRBV30 and TRBJ2-7, with D possibly being TRBD2 (6 bases). This CDR3 contains 13 residues. Germline V lookup: CDR1 GTSNPN, CDR2 SVGIG (reference sequence). Trimming shortened V by 3 bases and J by 4 bases, and 13 bases separated the two germline ends.

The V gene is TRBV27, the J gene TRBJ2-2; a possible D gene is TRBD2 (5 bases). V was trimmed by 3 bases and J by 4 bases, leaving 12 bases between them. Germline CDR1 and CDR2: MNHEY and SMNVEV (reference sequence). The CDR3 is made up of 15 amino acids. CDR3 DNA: TGTGCCAGCAGTTTCGGGGTACCGGGCACCGGGGAGCTGTTTTTT. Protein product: CASSFGVPGTGELFF.

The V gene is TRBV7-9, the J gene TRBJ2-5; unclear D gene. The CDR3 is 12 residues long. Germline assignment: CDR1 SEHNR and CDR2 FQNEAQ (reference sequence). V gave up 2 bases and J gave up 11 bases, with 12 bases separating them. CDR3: CASSLSSVGQYF. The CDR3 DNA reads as TGTGCCAGCAGCTTATCGAGCGTTGGGCAGTACTTC.

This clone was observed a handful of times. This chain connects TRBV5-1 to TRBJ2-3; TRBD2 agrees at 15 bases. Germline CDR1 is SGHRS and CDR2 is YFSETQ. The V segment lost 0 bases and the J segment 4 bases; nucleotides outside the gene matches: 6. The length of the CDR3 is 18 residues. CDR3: CASSLARTSGRAADTQYF. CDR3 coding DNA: TGCGCCAGCAGCTTGGCTCGGACTAGCGGGAGGGCCGCAGATACGCAGTATTTT.

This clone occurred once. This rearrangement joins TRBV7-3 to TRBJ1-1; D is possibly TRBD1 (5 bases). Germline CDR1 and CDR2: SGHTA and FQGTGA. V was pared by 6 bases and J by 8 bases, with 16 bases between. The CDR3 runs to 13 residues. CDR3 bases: TGTGCCAGCAGTTTCCAGGCGGCAGGGGAAGCTTTCTTT. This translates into CASSFQAAGEAFF.

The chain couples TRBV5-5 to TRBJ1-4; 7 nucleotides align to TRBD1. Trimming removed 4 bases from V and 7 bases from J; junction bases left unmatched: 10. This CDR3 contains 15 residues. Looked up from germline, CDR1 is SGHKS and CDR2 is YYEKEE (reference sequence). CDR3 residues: CASSLQNRGLEKLFF. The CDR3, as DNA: TGTGCCAGCAGCCTCCAGAACAGGGGTCTTGAAAAACTGTTTTTT.

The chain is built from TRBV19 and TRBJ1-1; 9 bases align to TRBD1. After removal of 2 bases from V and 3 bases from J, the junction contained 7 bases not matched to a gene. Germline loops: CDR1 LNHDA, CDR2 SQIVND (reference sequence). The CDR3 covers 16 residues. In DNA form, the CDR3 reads TGTGCCAGTAGTATAACCCGGGACAGGGCGGACACTGAAGCTTTCTTT. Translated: CASSITRDRADTEAFF. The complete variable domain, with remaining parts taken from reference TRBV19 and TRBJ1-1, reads DGGITQSPKYLFRKEGQNVTLSCEQNLNHDAMYWYRQDPGQGLRLIYYSQIVNDFQKGDIAEGYSVSREKKESFPLTVTSAQKNPTAFYLCASSITRDRADTEAFFGQGTRLTVV.

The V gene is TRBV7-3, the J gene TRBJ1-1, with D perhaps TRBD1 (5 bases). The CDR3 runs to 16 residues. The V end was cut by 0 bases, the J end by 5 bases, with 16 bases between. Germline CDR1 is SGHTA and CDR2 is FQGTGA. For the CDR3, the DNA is TGTGCCAGCAGCTTAACTGGTCCGGGGGATTGGACTGAAGCTTTCTTT. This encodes CASSLTGPGDWTEAFF.

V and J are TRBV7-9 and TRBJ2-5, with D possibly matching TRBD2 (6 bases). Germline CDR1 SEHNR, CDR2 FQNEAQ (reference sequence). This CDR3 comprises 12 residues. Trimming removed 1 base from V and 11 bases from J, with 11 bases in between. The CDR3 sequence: CASSLDSREQYF. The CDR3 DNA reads TGTGCCAGCAGCTTAGACTCCCGGGAGCAGTACTTC.

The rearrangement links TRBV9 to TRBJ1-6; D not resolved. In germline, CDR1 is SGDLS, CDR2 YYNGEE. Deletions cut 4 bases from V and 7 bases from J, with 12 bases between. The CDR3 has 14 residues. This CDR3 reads CASSTEVRNSPLHF. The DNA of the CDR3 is TGTGCCAGCAGCACCGAGGTGAGGAATTCACCCCTCCACTTT.

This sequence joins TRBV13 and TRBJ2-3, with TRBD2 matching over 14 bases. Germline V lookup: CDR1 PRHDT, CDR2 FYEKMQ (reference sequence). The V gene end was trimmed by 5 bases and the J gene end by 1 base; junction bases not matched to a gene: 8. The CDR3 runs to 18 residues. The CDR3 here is CASSPSGTSGGGTDTQYF. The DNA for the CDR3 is TGTGCCAGCAGCCCCTCCGGGACTAGCGGGGGAGGCACAGATACGCAGTATTTT.

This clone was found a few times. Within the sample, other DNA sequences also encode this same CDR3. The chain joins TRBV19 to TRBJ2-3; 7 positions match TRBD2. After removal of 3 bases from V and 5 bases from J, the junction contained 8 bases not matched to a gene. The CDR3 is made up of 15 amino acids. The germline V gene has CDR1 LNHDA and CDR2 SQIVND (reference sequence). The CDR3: CASSIGAGVGDTQYF. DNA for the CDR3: TGTGCCAGTAGTATCGGGGCGGGAGTCGGAGATACGCAGTATTTT. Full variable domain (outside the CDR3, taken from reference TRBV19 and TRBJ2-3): DGGITQSPKYLFRKEGQNVTLSCEQNLNHDAMYWYRQDPGQGLRLIYYSQIVNDFQKGDIAEGYSVSREKKESFPLTVTSAQKNPTAFYLCASSIGAGVGDTQYFGPGTRLTVL.

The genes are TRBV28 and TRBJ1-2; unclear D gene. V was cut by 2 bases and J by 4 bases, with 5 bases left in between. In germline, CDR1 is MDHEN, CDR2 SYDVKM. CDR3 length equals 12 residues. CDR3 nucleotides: TGTGCCAGCAGTTTAAAGAGCTATGGCTACACCTTC. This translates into CASSLKSYGYTF.

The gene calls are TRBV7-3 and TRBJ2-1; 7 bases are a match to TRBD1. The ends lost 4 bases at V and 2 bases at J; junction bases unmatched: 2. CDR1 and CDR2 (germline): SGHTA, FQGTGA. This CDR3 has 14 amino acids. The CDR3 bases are TGTGCCAGCAGCTACAGGGGAACCTACAATGAGCAGTTCTTC. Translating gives CASSYRGTYNEQFF.

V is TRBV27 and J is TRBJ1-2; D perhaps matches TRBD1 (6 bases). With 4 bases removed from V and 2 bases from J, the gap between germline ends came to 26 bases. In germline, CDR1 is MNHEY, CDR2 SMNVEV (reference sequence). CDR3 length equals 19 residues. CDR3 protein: CASSSPRSGASAKNYGYTF. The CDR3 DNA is TGTGCCAGCAGTTCACCTCGATCAGGGGCATCAGCAAAAAACTATGGCTACACCTTC.

For the CDR3, the DNA is TGTGCCAGCAGCTTAGTGGGCCTCAACGTCCTGACTTTC. Translated, it gives CASSLVGLNVLTF. This rearrangement joins TRBV7-2 to TRBJ2-6; no clear D. Germline values: CDR1 SGHTA, CDR2 FQGNSA. Trimming removed 1 base at V and 9 bases at J, with 7 bases between. The CDR3 length is 13 residues.

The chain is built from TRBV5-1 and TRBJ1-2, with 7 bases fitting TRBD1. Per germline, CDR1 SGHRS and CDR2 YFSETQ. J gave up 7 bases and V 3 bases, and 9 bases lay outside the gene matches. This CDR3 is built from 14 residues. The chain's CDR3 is CASSYGRAGGGYTF. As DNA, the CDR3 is TGCGCCAGCAGCTATGGAAGGGCAGGGGGTGGCTACACCTTC.

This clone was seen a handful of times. CDR3 residues: CASNEGEGASADTQYF. CDR3 coding DNA: TGTGCCAGCAACGAGGGAGAGGGGGCCAGCGCAGATACGCAGTATTTT. V gene TRBV2 combines with J gene TRBJ2-3; 7 bases map to TRBD1. The CDR3 runs to 16 residues. Germline V gives CDR1 SNHLY, CDR2 FYNNEI. The J segment lost 4 bases and the V segment lost 7 bases, leaving 14 bases of the junction unmatched.

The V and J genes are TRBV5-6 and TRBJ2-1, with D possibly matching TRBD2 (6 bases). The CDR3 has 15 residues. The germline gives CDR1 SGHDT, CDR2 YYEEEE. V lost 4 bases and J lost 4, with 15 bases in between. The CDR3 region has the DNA TGTGCCAGCAGCCCGGGGGTTTCGGGGTACAATGAGCAGTTCTTC. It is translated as CASSPGVSGYNEQFF.

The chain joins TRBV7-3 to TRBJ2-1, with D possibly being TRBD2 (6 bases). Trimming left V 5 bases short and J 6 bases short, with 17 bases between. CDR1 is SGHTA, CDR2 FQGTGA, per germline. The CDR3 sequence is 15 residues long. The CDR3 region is CASSIGSKTANEQFF. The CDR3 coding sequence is TGTGCCAGCAGCATCGGGAGTAAAACGGCCAATGAGCAGTTCTTC.

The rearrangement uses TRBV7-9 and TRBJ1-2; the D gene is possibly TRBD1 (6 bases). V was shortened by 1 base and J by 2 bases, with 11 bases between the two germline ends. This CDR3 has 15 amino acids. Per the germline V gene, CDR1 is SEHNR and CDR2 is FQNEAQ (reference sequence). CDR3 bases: TGTGCCAGCAGCTTAGAGGGAACAGGGAACTATGGCTACACCTTC. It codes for CASSLEGTGNYGYTF.